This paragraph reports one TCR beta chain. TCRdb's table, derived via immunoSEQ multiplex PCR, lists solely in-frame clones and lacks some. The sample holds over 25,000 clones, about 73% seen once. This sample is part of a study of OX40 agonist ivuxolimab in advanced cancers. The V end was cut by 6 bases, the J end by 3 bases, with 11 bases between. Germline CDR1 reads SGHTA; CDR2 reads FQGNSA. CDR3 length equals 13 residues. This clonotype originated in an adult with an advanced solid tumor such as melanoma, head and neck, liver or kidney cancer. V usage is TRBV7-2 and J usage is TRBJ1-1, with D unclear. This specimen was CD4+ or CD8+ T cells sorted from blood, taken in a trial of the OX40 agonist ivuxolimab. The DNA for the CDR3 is TGTGCCAGCAGTTGGGCTCGTTACACTGAAGCTTTCTTT. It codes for CASSWARYTEAFF.